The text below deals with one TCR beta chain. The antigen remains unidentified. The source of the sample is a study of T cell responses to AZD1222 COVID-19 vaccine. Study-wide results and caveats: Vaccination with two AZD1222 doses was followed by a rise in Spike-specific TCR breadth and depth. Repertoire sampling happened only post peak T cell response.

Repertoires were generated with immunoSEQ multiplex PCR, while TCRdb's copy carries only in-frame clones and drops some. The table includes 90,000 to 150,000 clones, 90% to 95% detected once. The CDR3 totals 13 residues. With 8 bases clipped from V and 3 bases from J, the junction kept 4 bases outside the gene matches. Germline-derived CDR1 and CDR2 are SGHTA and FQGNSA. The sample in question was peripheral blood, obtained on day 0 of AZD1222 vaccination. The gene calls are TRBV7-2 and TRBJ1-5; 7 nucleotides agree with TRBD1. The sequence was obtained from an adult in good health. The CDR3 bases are TGTGCCAGCCGCGGGACAGTCAATCAGCCCCAGCATTTT. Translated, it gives CASRGTVNQPQHF. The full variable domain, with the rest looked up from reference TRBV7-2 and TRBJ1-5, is GAGVSQSPSNKVTEKGKDVELRCDPISGHTALYWYRQSLGQGLEFLIYFQGNSAPDKSGLPSDRFSAERTGGSVSTLTIQRTQQEDSAVYLCASRGTVNQPQHFGDGTRLSIL.